This is a list of T cell receptor beta chains from one sample in a study of T cell responses to AZD1222 COVID-19 vaccine. Sequencing used immunoSEQ multiplex PCR; TCRdb keeps in-frame clones, though not all of them. The data show about 86,000 clones, under 95% seen once. The input for sequencing was peripheral blood, taken on day 0 of AZD1222 vaccination. The receptor set was obtained from an adult in good health. Each CDR3 is given with its conserved first and last residue. D genes are given only for firm matches. The size field is filled for only some rows; it gives once, few, many or a size class.

abundance	v_gene	d_gene	j_gene	CDR3nt	CDR3aa
-	TRBV27	TRBD2	TRBJ2-1	TGTGCCAGCAGTTTAAGCGGGGGGCTTAACAATGAGCAGTTCTTC	CASSLSGGLNNEQFF
-	TRBV7-8	-	TRBJ1-1	TGTGCCAGCAGCCTACAGAACAGGGCTACCACTGAAGCTTTCTTT	CASSLQNRATTEAFF
few	TRBV11-2	-	TRBJ1-2	TGTGCCAGCGCGAACGACCACTATGGCTACACCTTC	CASANDHYGYTF
-	TRBV23-1	TRBD2	TRBJ2-5	TGCGCCAGCATCTCTCTAGCGGGGTTCCAAGAGACCCAGTACTTC	CASISLAGFQETQYF
-	TRBV7-9	-	TRBJ1-5	TGTGCCAGCAGCTCAGCCCAGGAAGGCGGCAATCAGCCCCAGCATTTT	CASSSAQEGGNQPQHF
-	TRBV3-1/TRBV3-2	-	TRBJ2-7	TGTGCCAGCAGCGACGGCTACGAGCAGTACTTC	CASSDGYEQYF
few	TRBV7-9	-	TRBJ1-4	TGTGCCAGCAGCGCGTACAGGGCCGGTCTCTTAAGTGAAAAACTGTTTTTT	CASSAYRAGLLSEKLFF
-	TRBV4-1	TRBD2	TRBJ2-2	TGCGCCAGCAGCCGCTATGACTCCACTAGCGGCACCGGGGAGCTGTTTTTT	CASSRYDSTSGTGELFF
-	TRBV27	-	TRBJ2-1	TGTGCCAGCAGTTTCTTGGGTTACAATGAGCAGTTCTTC	CASSFLGYNEQFF
-	TRBV29-1	-	TRBJ1-5	TGCAGCGTCAGACAGACTCCGAATCAGCCCCAGCATTTT	CSVRQTPNQPQHF
-	TRBV28	-	TRBJ2-4	TGTGCCAGCAGTTTCCCAGGGGCGTCCAAAAACATTCAGTACTTC	CASSFPGASKNIQYF
-	TRBV3-1/TRBV3-2	TRBD1	TRBJ2-3	TGTGCCAGCAGCCAAGAGCGGGACAGGGTAGTAGATACGCAGTATTTT	CASSQERDRVVDTQYF
-	TRBV3-1/TRBV3-2	-	TRBJ2-1	TGTGCCAGCAGCCAAGATGAGGTAACGGAGCAGTTCTTC	CASSQDEVTEQFF
-	TRBV6-2/TRBV6-3	-	TRBJ1-4	TGTGCCAGCAGTTCCCTGGGGGCAGGGCGCGAAAAACTGTTTTTT	CASSSLGAGREKLFF
-	TRBV18	TRBD2	TRBJ2-7	TGTGCCAGCTCACCAAAGGCTAGCGGGAGCAGGTACGAGCAGTACTTC	CASSPKASGSRYEQYF
-	TRBV9	TRBD1	TRBJ1-4	TGTGCCAGCAGCGCTAGCACCGCGACAGGGATAAATGAAAAACTGTTTTTT	CASSASTATGINEKLFF
-	TRBV19	TRBD1	TRBJ1-1	TGTGCCACTTCACAGGGGAGCCCTGAAGCTTTCTTT	CATSQGSPEAFF
-	TRBV3-1/TRBV3-2	TRBD2	TRBJ2-1	TGTGCCAGCAGAAAGGGGGGTACTAGCGGGGGCCGTAATGAGCAGTTCTTC	CASRKGGTSGGRNEQFF
-	TRBV9	-	TRBJ1-5	TGTGCCAGCAGTAAAGGACAGTTCAATCAGCCCCAGCATTTT	CASSKGQFNQPQHF
once	TRBV20-1	TRBD1	TRBJ2-7	TGCAGTGCTAGTTTGGGACAGGGGGCCTACGAGCAGTACTTC	CSASLGQGAYEQYF
-	TRBV5-1	-	TRBJ2-5	TGCGCCAGCAGCTTGAATTTCGGGAACCGACAAGAGACCCAGTACTTC	CASSLNFGNRQETQYF
-	TRBV6-8	-	TRBJ2-3	TGTGCCAGCAGTTACAGGAGCACAGATACGCAGTATTTT	CASSYRSTDTQYF
-	TRBV15	-	TRBJ2-7	TGTGCCACCAGCAGGGAACTAGCCCCCTCCGAGCAGTACTTC	CATSRELAPSEQYF
-	TRBV3-1/TRBV3-2	-	TRBJ2-1	TGTGCCAGCAGCCCCAACAGTAATGAGCAGTTCTTC	CASSPNSNEQFF
-	TRBV19	TRBD1	TRBJ2-7	TGTGCCAGTAGTCCCCGGGACAGGGTAACTTACGAGCAGTACTTC	CASSPRDRVTYEQYF
-	TRBV6-5	-	TRBJ1-2	TGTGCCAGCAGGATGTCCCTCTATGGCTACACCTTC	CASRMSLYGYTF
once	TRBV5-1	-	TRBJ1-4	TGCGCCAGCAGCATACGAACCCAGGGGTCTAATGAAAAACTGTTTTTT	CASSIRTQGSNEKLFF
-	TRBV6-5	-	TRBJ1-5	TGTGCCAGCAGTTACGGCCCTAGCAATCAGCCCCAGCATTTT	CASSYGPSNQPQHF
-	TRBV7-3	-	TRBJ2-7	TGTGCCAGCAGCTTAACAGGGCGGGGCTCCTACGAGCAGTACTTC	CASSLTGRGSYEQYF
-	TRBV7-6	TRBD2	TRBJ2-6	TGTGCCAGCAGCAGCGGGACCGGCGGCTCTGGGGCCAACGTCCTGACTTTC	CASSSGTGGSGANVLTF
-	TRBV9	TRBD2	TRBJ2-1	TGTGCCAGCAGCGTAGGCGGGACTAGCGGGGTCGGGCAGTTCTTC	CASSVGGTSGVGQFF
-	TRBV9	-	TRBJ2-7	TGTGCCAGCAGTCCGGAGAGAACAGGGACCGAGCAGTACTTC	CASSPERTGTEQYF
-	TRBV10-1	-	TRBJ1-6	TGCGCCAGCAGTGAGTCGGGGACGAATTCACCCCTCCACTTT	CASSESGTNSPLHF
-	TRBV7-2	TRBD1	TRBJ2-7	TGTGCCAGCAGCTCTCAGACAGGGGGCTACGAGCAGTACTTC	CASSSQTGGYEQYF
-	TRBV20-1	TRBD2	TRBJ2-3	TGCAGTGCTAGTCAGGCGGGGGAGTCAGATACGCAGTATTTT	CSASQAGESDTQYF
-	TRBV9	-	TRBJ2-7	TGTGCCAGCAGCGTAGAGTACGGGAGCGGCGAGCAGTACTTC	CASSVEYGSGEQYF
-	TRBV19	-	TRBJ1-6	TGTGCCAGTAGTATACAAAGGGAACCTCTCTCCTCCTATAATTCACCCCTCCACTTT	CASSIQREPLSSYNSPLHF
-	TRBV5-4	TRBD1	TRBJ1-2	TGTGCCAGCAGCGCCAAACAGGGGCTTGGCTACACCTTC	CASSAKQGLGYTF
-	TRBV19	TRBD1	TRBJ1-5	TGTGCCAGTAGTATTTGGAGTCGGCGTGGACAGGGAATCAATCAGCCCCAGCATTTT	CASSIWSRRGQGINQPQHF
once	TRBV7-3	TRBD1	TRBJ1-2	TGTGCCAGCAGCTCCCAGGGGGCGAACGACTATGGCTACACCTTC	CASSSQGANDYGYTF
once	TRBV5-1	TRBD1	TRBJ1-6	TGCGCCAGCAGCTTGGGACAGGGGGATTCACCCCTCCACTTT	CASSLGQGDSPLHF
-	TRBV10-3	-	TRBJ2-3	TGTGCCATCAGTGAGTTGGGGGCGGGCGATACGCAGTATTTT	CAISELGAGDTQYF
-	TRBV5-4	-	TRBJ2-7	TGTGCCAGCTGGGGGGACAGCTCCTACGAGCAGTACTTC	CASWGDSSYEQYF
-	TRBV2	-	TRBJ1-1	TGTGCCAGCATAGGGCTCGACACTGAAGCTTTCTTT	CASIGLDTEAFF
-	TRBV25-1	TRBD1	TRBJ1-3	TGTGCCAGCAGTAAACCCTCGGGACAGGGGGCTGCGGGAAACACCATATATTTT	CASSKPSGQGAAGNTIYF
few	TRBV2	TRBD2	TRBJ2-7	TGTGCCAGCAGGGACGTCACTAGCGGGACGTACGAGCAGTACTTC	CASRDVTSGTYEQYF
-	TRBV5-1	-	TRBJ1-1	TGCGCCAGCAGCTTCCGGACGGCGAACACTGAAGCTTTCTTT	CASSFRTANTEAFF
-	TRBV6-5	TRBD1	TRBJ1-1	TGTGCCAGCAGTATCCGGGACAGCACTGAAGCTTTCTTT	CASSIRDSTEAFF
-	TRBV6-6	-	TRBJ2-3	TGTGCCAGCAGTTATACGCTTGGGAGAGATACGCAGTATTTT	CASSYTLGRDTQYF
-	TRBV14	-	TRBJ2-7	TGTGCCAGCAGCTCGCCGTACTCCTACGAGCAGTACTTC	CASSSPYSYEQYF
few	TRBV29-1	TRBD1	TRBJ1-2	TGCAGCGTCGGACAGGGTGTTGACGGCTACACCTTC	CSVGQGVDGYTF
-	TRBV6-5	TRBD1	TRBJ2-3	TGTGCCAGCAGTTACTCGGCAGGGGGCTCATTCGGTACGCAGTATTTT	CASSYSAGGSFGTQYF
-	TRBV5-4	TRBD1	TRBJ2-7	TGTGCCAGCAGCCTCCGGGACAGCTACGAGCAGTACTTC	CASSLRDSYEQYF